This TCR beta chain is drawn from a study of blood T cell repertoires in COVID-19. Overall study: Sites across the United States, Italy and Spain contributed samples from acute and convalescent COVID-19. PBMCs, B-cell-depleted T cells, or T cells provided the cDNA or gDNA that made up the material.

The authors' processing: Nucleated cell counts were estimated from reference gene primer amplification. Measured with immunoSEQ multiplex PCR; TCRdb has only the in-frame clones, and not every one. From that table come the V and J calls and clone size; the DNA was used to work out D and trimming. The sample includes 150,000 or so clones, 70% to 90% of them seen just once. The V segment lost 4 bases and the J segment 9 bases; nucleotides outside the gene matches: 16. Germline CDR1 is MGHDK and CDR2 is SYGVNS. This CDR3 is 16 amino acids long. The sequenced material came from peripheral blood. This receptor was taken from a woman in her fifties or sixties with acute or convalescent COVID-19. This rearrangement joins TRBV25-1 to TRBJ2-5; 8 bases agree with TRBD2. DNA of the CDR3: TGTGCCAGCAGTGGCCAGGGTACTAGCGGCCAGGTGCCCCAGTACTTC. This translates into CASSGQGTSGQVPQYF. Variable domain in full (rest from reference TRBV25-1 and TRBJ2-5): EADIYQTPRYLVIGTGKKITLECSQTMGHDKMYWYQQDPGMELHLIHYSYGVNSTEKGDLSSESTVSRIRTEHFPLTLESARPSHTSQYLCASSGQGTSGQVPQYFGPGTRLLVL.